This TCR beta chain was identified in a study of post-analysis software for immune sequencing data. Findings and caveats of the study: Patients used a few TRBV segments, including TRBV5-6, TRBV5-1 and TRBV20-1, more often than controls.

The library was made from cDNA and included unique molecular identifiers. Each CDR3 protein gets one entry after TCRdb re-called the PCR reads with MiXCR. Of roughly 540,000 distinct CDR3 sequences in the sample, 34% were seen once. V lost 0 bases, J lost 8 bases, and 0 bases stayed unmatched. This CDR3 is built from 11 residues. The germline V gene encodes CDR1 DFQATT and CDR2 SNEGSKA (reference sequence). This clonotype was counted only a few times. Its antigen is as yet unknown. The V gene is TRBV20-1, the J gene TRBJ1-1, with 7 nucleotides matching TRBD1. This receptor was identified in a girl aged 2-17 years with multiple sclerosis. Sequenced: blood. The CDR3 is CSARDRGEAFF. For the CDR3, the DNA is TGCAGTGCTAGAGACAGGGGGGAAGCTTTCTTT.